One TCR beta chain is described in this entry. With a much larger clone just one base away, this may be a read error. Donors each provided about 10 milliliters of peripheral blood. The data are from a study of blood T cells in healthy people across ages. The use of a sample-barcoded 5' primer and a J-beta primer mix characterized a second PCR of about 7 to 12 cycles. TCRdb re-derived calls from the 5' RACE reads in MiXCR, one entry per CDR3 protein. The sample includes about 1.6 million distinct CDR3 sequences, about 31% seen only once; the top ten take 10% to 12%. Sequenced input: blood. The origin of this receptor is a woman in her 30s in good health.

The CDR3 DNA reads TGTGCCTGGAGTGGCGGGAACAAGAATGGCTACACCTTC. Protein sequence: CAWSGGNKNGYTF. The V and J genes are TRBV30 and TRBJ1-2, with D uncertain. This CDR3 comprises 13 residues. Between the trimmed V and J ends, which lost 1 base and 6 bases, there was a span of 12 bases. Per the germline V gene, CDR1 is GTSNPN and CDR2 is SVGIG (reference sequence).